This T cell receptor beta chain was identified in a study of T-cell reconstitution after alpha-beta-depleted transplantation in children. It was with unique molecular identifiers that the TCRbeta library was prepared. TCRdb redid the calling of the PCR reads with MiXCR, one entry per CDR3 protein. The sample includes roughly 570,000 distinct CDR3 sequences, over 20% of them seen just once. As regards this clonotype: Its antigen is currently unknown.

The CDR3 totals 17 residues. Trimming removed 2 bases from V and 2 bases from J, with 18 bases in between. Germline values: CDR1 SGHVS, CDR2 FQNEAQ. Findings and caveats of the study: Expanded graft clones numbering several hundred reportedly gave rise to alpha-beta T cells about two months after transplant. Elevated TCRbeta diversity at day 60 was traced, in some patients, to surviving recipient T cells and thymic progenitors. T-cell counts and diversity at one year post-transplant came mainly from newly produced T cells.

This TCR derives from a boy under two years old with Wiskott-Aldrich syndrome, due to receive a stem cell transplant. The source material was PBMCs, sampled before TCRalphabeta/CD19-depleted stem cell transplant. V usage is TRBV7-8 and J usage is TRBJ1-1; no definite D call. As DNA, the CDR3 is TGTGCCAGCAGCTTAAGGTTTCGGCGCAGGAGTAACACTGAAGCTTTCTTT. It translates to CASSLRFRRRSNTEAFF.